These 7 T cell receptor beta chains share one sample of origin, sequenced in a study of blood T cell repertoires in COVID-19. Some clones are missing from TCRdb's copy, which holds only in-frame ones; the method was immunoSEQ multiplex PCR. The sample has some 75,000 clones; 85% to 90% are singletons. Sequences were obtained from peripheral blood. Receptors were obtained from a man aged 55 to 70 with acute or convalescent COVID-19.

The V gene is TRBV3-1 (or the pseudogene TRBV3-2), the J gene TRBJ2-4; tentatively, D is TRBD2 (5 bases). The CDR3 extends over 15 amino acids. Trimming left V 0 bases short and J 8 bases short, with 14 bases between. The germline gives CDR1 LGHDT, CDR2 YNNKEL (reference sequence). In DNA, the CDR3 is TGTGCCAGCAGCCAAGATTTAAGCGGTTGGGACATTCAGTACTTC. Translating gives CASSQDLSGWDIQYF.

The chain uses TRBV19 and TRBJ2-5; a weak D match, TRBD2 (6 bases). The CDR3 consists of 16 residues. Germline CDR1 is LNHDA and CDR2 is SQIVND (reference sequence). The V and J ends lost 3 bases and 4 bases respectively, with 18 bases between them. As DNA, the CDR3 is TGTGCCAGTAGTATTCAGGGATGGACTACAGGAGAGACCCAGTACTTC. Translated, it gives CASSIQGWTTGETQYF.

The chain carries TRBV5-1 and TRBJ2-7, with TRBD1 matching over 10 bases. The trim removed 2 bases at V and 3 bases at J, leaving 8 bases unmatched. The CDR3 consists of 16 residues. Germline CDR1 reads SGHRS; CDR2 reads YFSETQ. The CDR3 region has the DNA TGCGCCAGCAGCTTCGGGGGACAGGGGAGCCGCTACGAGCAGTACTTC. This encodes CASSFGGQGSRYEQYF.

The gene calls are TRBV19 and TRBJ1-1; D call uncertain. Germline V CDR1 and CDR2: LNHDA, SQIVND (reference sequence). CDR3 length: 13 amino acids. The germline V and J ends were trimmed by 6 bases and 1 base, with 9 bases remaining between them. CDR3 sequence (DNA): TGTGCCAGTAGCGTGACGGGGAACACTGAAGCTTTCTTT. This encodes CASSVTGNTEAFF.

The chain recombines TRBV7-6 with TRBJ2-5; D might be TRBD1 (5 bases). V was pared by 0 bases and J by 7 bases, with 15 bases between. The CDR3 is 15 residues long. From germline, CDR1 is SGHVS and CDR2 FNYEAQ. CDR3 sequence (DNA): TGTGCCAGCAGCTTAGCGGCAGGGCCGAAGAGGACCCAGTACTTC. Its translation: CASSLAAGPKRTQYF. The full variable domain, completed using reference TRBV7-6 and TRBJ2-5, is GAGVSQSPRYKVTKRGQDVALRCDPISGHVSLYWYRQALGQGPEFLTYFNYEAQQDKSGLPNDRFSAERPEGSISTLTIQRTEQRDSAMYRCASSLAAGPKRTQYFGPGTRLLVL.

The chain employs TRBV10-1 and TRBJ1-5, with TRBD1 identical over 10 bases. From germline, CDR1 is WNHNN and CDR2 SYGVQD (reference sequence). J was trimmed by 5 bases and V by 4 bases; bases with no gene match: 2. CDR3 size: 14 residues. CDR3 in amino acids: CASSAGTGDQPQHF. As DNA, the CDR3 is TGCGCCAGCAGTGCCGGGACAGGGGATCAGCCCCAGCATTTT.

CDR3 DNA: TGTGCCTGGAGTAATGGCCTGGATCAGCCCCAGCATTTT. Translating it yields CAWSNGLDQPQHF. The chain employs TRBV30 and TRBJ1-5; D is undetermined. This CDR3 has 13 residues. The ends were cut back, 2 bases at V and 5 bases at J, with 10 bases in the middle. Looked up from germline, CDR1 is GTSNPN and CDR2 is SVGIG (reference sequence). The full variable domain, with the rest looked up from reference TRBV30 and TRBJ1-5, is SQTIHQWPATLVQPVGSPLSLECTVEGTSNPNLYWYRQAAGRGLQLLFYSVGIGQISSEVPQNLSASRPQDRQFILSSKKLLLSDSGFYLCAWSNGLDQPQHFGDGTRLSIL.